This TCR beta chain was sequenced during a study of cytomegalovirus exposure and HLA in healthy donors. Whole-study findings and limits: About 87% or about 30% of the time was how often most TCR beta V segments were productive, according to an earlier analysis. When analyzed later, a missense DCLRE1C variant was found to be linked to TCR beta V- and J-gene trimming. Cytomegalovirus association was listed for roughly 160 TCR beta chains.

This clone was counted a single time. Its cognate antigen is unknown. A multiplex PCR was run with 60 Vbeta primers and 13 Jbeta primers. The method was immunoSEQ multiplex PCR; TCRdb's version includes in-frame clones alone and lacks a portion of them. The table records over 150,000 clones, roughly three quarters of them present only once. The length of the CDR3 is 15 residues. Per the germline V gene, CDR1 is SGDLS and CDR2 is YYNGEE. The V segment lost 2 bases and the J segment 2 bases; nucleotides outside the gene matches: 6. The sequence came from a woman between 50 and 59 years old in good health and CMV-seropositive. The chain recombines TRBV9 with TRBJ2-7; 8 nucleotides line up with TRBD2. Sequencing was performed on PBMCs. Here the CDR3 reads CASSVGGARTYEQYF. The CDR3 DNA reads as TGTGCCAGCAGCGTCGGGGGGGCACGTACCTACGAGCAGTACTTC.